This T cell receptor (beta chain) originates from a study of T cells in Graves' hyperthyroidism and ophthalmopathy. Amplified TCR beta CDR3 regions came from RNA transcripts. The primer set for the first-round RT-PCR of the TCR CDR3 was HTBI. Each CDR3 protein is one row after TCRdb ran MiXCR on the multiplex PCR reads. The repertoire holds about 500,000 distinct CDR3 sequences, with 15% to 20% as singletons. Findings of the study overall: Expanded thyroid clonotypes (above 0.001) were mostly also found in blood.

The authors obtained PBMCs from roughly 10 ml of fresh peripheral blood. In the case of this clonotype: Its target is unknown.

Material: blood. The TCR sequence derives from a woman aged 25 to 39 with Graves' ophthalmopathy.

CDR3 region: CASKWLDRGDEQFF. Written as DNA, the CDR3 is TGCGCCAGCAAGTGGCTGGACAGGGGCGATGAGCAGTTCTTC. This chain uses TRBV5-1 with TRBJ2-1; 9 bases fit TRBD1. The J segment lost 8 bases and the V segment lost 6 bases, leaving 9 bases of the junction unmatched. The CDR3 spans 14 residues. Germline V CDR1 and CDR2: SGHRS, YFSETQ.